Following are 27 T cell receptor beta chains from one sample sequenced in a study of cytomegalovirus exposure and HLA in healthy donors. The PCR made use of 60 Vbeta and 13 Jbeta primers. The protocol was immunoSEQ multiplex PCR, while the TCRdb copy is restricted to in-frame clones and leaves out a portion. The repertoire holds 95,000 to 110,000 clones, with 66% as singletons. The specimen sequenced was PBMCs. These receptors all stem from a woman between 50 and 59 years old in good health and CMV-seronegative.

This chain joins TRBV11-1 and TRBJ1-1; a weak D match, TRBD1 (6 bases). CDR1 SGHAT and CDR2 FQDESV come from the germline V gene (reference sequence). The V gene lost 7 bases and the J gene lost 1 base, with 16 bases spanning the gap. CDR3 size: 15 residues. The CDR3 spells CASTPGGGANTEAFF. The CDR3 DNA is TGTGCCAGCACCCCAGGCGGGGGGGCGAACACTGAAGCTTTCTTT.

This chain uses TRBV27 with TRBJ2-2; 7 bases line up with TRBD1. Trimming took 3 bases from V and 0 from J; bases not matched to a gene: 4. The CDR3 has 16 amino acids. Germline V gene sequence: CDR1 MNHEY, CDR2 SMNVEV (reference sequence). The CDR3 here is CASSFMTGPNTGELFF. CDR3 bases: TGTGCCAGCAGTTTCATGACAGGGCCGAACACCGGGGAGCTGTTTTTT.

This clone was seen more than once but under ten times. The J gene is TRBJ2-2, the V gene TRBV13; perhaps TRBD1 as D (6 bases). The CDR3 sequence is 16 residues long. In germline, CDR1 is PRHDT, CDR2 FYEKMQ (reference sequence). Trimming left V 1 base short and J 5 bases short, with 14 bases between. CDR3 sequence (DNA): TGTGCCAGCAGCTTAGAGGGGTTCGACAGGACCGGGGAGCTGTTTTTT. This codes for CASSLEGFDRTGELFF.

The chain couples TRBV9 to TRBJ2-1; D ambiguous. The CDR3 runs to 14 residues. Trimming stripped 0 bases from V and 7 bases from J, with 11 bases between. Per germline, CDR1 SGDLS and CDR2 YYNGEE. CDR3 region: CASSVVTYSNEQFF. As DNA, the CDR3 is TGTGCCAGCAGCGTAGTAACTTACTCTAATGAGCAGTTCTTC.

This clone showed up just a few times. The chain carries TRBV5-1 and TRBJ2-3; D perhaps matches TRBD1 (6 bases). V was pared by 4 bases and J by 2 bases, with 14 bases between. CDR1 is SGHRS, CDR2 YFSETQ, per germline. The CDR3 has 15 residues. For the CDR3, the DNA is TGCGCCAGCAGCGTCTACAGGGTGGACACAGATACGCAGTATTTT. Its translation: CASSVYRVDTDTQYF.

V is TRBV11-2 and J is TRBJ2-7, with 9 bases fitting TRBD1. Germline V gives CDR1 SGHAT, CDR2 FQNNGV. The CDR3 extends over 12 amino acids. After removal of 8 bases from V and 4 bases from J, the junction contained 3 bases not matched to a gene. The DNA for the CDR3 is TGTGCCAGCCGGGACAGGGCTTACGAGCAGTACTTC. Translated: CASRDRAYEQYF.

This chain connects TRBV11-2 to TRBJ1-6, with D possibly being TRBD1 (6 bases). Trimming left V 1 base short and J 7 bases short, with 20 bases between. CDR3 length: 18 amino acids. The germline V gene has CDR1 SGHAT and CDR2 FQNNGV. In DNA form, the CDR3 reads TGTGCCAGCAGCTTAGTCATTTACGGACAGAGCATAAATTCACCCCTCCACTTT. It is translated as CASSLVIYGQSINSPLHF.

The V and J genes are TRBV5-4 and TRBJ2-2, with no clear D. The CDR3 length is 15 residues. V lost 4 bases and J lost 4, with 14 bases in between. The germline CDR1 and CDR2 sequences are SGHNT and YYREEE (reference sequence). DNA for the CDR3: TGTGCCAGCAGCCACCGCTCACAGTTCACCGGGGAGCTGTTTTTT. Its translation is CASSHRSQFTGELFF.

The chain uses TRBV7-6 and TRBJ2-1, with 11 bases matching TRBD2. Trimming removed 5 bases from V and 7 bases from J; junction bases left unmatched: 10. This CDR3 has 16 amino acids. Germline V gene sequence: CDR1 SGHVS, CDR2 FNYEAQ. The CDR3 DNA is TGTGCCAGCAGCGATTTAGCGGGAGGGCCGTCAAATGAGCAGTTCTTC. Translating gives CASSDLAGGPSNEQFF.

The J gene is TRBJ2-7, the V gene TRBV15; maybe TRBD1 (5 bases). V shed 0 bases and J shed 3 bases, with 9 bases lying between them. CDR3 size: 14 residues. Per the germline V gene, CDR1 is LNHNV and CDR2 is YYDKDF (reference sequence). The DNA for the CDR3 is TGTGCCACCAGCAGAGATCAGGGCAGCTACGAGCAGTACTTC. Translated, it gives CATSRDQGSYEQYF. Using reference TRBV15 and TRBJ2-7 for the parts outside the CDR3, the full variable domain is DAMVIQNPRYQVTQFGKPVTLSCSQTLNHNVMYWYQQKSSQAPKLLFHYYDKDFNNEADTPDNFQSRRPNTSFCFLDIRSPGLGDTAMYLCATSRDQGSYEQYFGPGTRLTVT.

In this sample, this clone turned up once. The chain recombines TRBV18 with TRBJ2-7; the match to TRBD1 covers 11 bases. In germline, CDR1 is KGHSH, CDR2 LQKENI. Trimming at V came to 0 bases and at J to 6 bases, leaving 4 bases not matched to a gene. This CDR3 region has 15 residues. The CDR3 coding sequence is TGTGCCAGCTCACCACCGGGACAGGGGGATCTCGAGCAGTACTTC. Its translation: CASSPPGQGDLEQYF. Combining the CDR3 with reference TRBV18 and TRBJ2-7 gives the whole variable domain NAGVMQNPRHLVRRRGQEARLRCSPMKGHSHVYWYRQLPEEGLKFMVYLQKENIIDESGMPKERFSAEFPKEGPSILRIQQVVRGDSAAYFCASSPPGQGDLEQYFGPGTRLTVT.

The chain joins TRBV14 to TRBJ2-7; possibly TRBD2 for D (6 bases). This CDR3 is 16 amino acids long. V was trimmed by 0 bases and J by 4 bases, leaving 16 bases between them. Germline CDR1 and CDR2: SGHDN and FVKESK. The CDR3 DNA is TGTGCCAGCAGCCAAGATATGGCCGGGAGTAGGTACGAGCAGTACTTC. Protein: CASSQDMAGSRYEQYF. Variable domain in full (rest from reference TRBV14 and TRBJ2-7): EAGVTQFPSHSVIEKGQTVTLRCDPISGHDNLYWYRRVMGKEIKFLLHFVKESKQDESGMPNNRFLAERTGGTYSTLKVQPAELEDSGVYFCASSQDMAGSRYEQYFGPGTRLTVT.

The chain is built from TRBV5-4 and TRBJ2-4; D uncertain. Germline V lookup: CDR1 SGHNT, CDR2 YYREEE (reference sequence). The CDR3 runs to 16 residues. Trimming took off 2 bases at V and 0 bases at J, with 12 bases between the two ends. The CDR3 region has the DNA TGTGCCAGCAGCTTCGGCGACACTCTAGCCAAAAACATTCAGTACTTC. Its translation: CASSFGDTLAKNIQYF.

The chain couples TRBV19 to TRBJ2-1, with TRBD1 as a possible D gene (5 bases). The length of the CDR3 is 15 residues. Looked up from germline, CDR1 is LNHDA and CDR2 is SQIVND (reference sequence). Trimming took off 3 bases at V and 9 bases at J, with 18 bases between the two ends. CDR3 sequence reads: CASSIPGQDISEQFF. The CDR3 DNA reads TGTGCCAGTAGTATTCCCGGGCAGGACATCAGTGAGCAGTTCTTC.

The chain joins TRBV29-1 to TRBJ2-7; D might be TRBD2 (5 bases). Per germline, CDR1 SQVTM and CDR2 ANQGSEA. Trimming removed 4 bases from V and 2 bases from J, with 9 bases in between. The CDR3 covers 12 residues. This CDR3 is CSVGFGTYEQYF. The CDR3 DNA reads as TGCAGCGTTGGATTCGGGACCTACGAGCAGTACTTC.

V is TRBV11-3 and J is TRBJ2-5; TRBD2 matches at 8 bases. With V trimmed by 1 base and J by 9 bases, 4 bases remained unmatched. Germline V gives CDR1 SGHNT, CDR2 YENEEA. This CDR3 region has 13 residues. In nucleotides, the CDR3 is TGTGCCAGCAGCTTAGCGCGGGGGGCGGCCCAGTACTTC. Residues: CASSLARGAAQYF. Using reference TRBV11-3 and TRBJ2-5 for the parts outside the CDR3, the full variable domain is EAGVVQSPRYKIIEKKQPVAFWCNPISGHNTLYWYLQNLGQGPELLIRYENEEAVDDSQLPKDRFSAERLKGVDSTLKIQPAELGDSAVYLCASSLARGAAQYFGPGTRLLVL.

The gene calls are TRBV7-2 and TRBJ2-1, with TRBD2 matching 7 bases. Losses at the gene ends were 3 bases for V and 10 bases for J; bases not matched to a gene: 12. This CDR3 has 15 residues. Germline V CDR1 and CDR2: SGHTA, FQGNSA. For the CDR3, the DNA is TGTGCCAGCAGCTTCTTGGGACTAAGTCTTCCGGAGCAGTTCTTC. This gives the protein CASSFLGLSLPEQFF. The full variable domain, rest sourced from reference TRBV7-2 and TRBJ2-1, is GAGVSQSPSNKVTEKGKDVELRCDPISGHTALYWYRQSLGQGLEFLIYFQGNSAPDKSGLPSDRFSAERTGGSVSTLTIQRTQQEDSAVYLCASSFLGLSLPEQFFGPGTRLTVL.

J is TRBJ1-1 and V is TRBV10-1; 10 bases match TRBD1. The trim removed 3 bases at V and 11 bases at J, leaving 9 bases unmatched. This CDR3 has 14 amino acids. In germline, CDR1 is WNHNN, CDR2 SYGVQD (reference sequence). The CDR3 nucleotides read TGCGCCAGCAGTGACCCGACCGGGACAGGGGCTGCTTTCTTT. Its translation: CASSDPTGTGAAFF.

V is TRBV29-1 and J is TRBJ2-7; D might be TRBD2 (6 bases). The germline V and J ends were trimmed by 4 bases and 9 bases, with 13 bases remaining between them. This CDR3 comprises 11 residues. Germline CDR1 reads SQVTM; CDR2 reads ANQGSEA. The CDR3 region is CSVGEDGGQYF. The CDR3 DNA follows: TGCAGCGTTGGGGAAGACGGGGGGCAGTACTTC.

J is TRBJ2-7 and V is TRBV5-4, with D possibly being TRBD2 (7 bases). Germline-derived CDR1 and CDR2 are SGHNT and YYREEE (reference sequence). The CDR3 has 14 amino acids. The V end was cut by 4 bases, the J end by 2 bases, with 13 bases between. The CDR3 region has the DNA TGTGCCAGCAGCCCTGGGGGGGGGCCCTACGAGCAGTACTTC. Residues: CASSPGGGPYEQYF.

The genes are TRBV29-1 and TRBJ2-6; TRBD2 might be the D (5 bases). V gave up 3 bases and J gave up 0 bases, with 12 bases separating them. CDR1 is SQVTM, CDR2 ANQGSEA, per germline. The CDR3 totals 16 residues. The CDR3 here is CSVDFSGASGANVLTF. DNA for the CDR3: TGCAGCGTTGATTTCAGCGGTGCCTCTGGGGCCAACGTCCTGACTTTC.

This clone was counted only a few times. In DNA form, the CDR3 reads TGTGCCAGCAGCCCCCGACTAGCATTCTACAATGAGCAGTTCTTC. The encoded protein is CASSPRLAFYNEQFF. V gene TRBV7-8 combines with J gene TRBJ2-1; 7 nucleotides align to TRBD2. The germline CDR1 and CDR2 sequences are SGHVS and FQNEAQ. Trimming at V came to 5 bases and at J to 3 bases, leaving 7 bases not matched to a gene. CDR3 length: 15 amino acids.

A few counts support this clone. The chain uses TRBV28 and TRBJ2-7; 7 bases fit TRBD1. The germline V gene encodes CDR1 MDHEN and CDR2 SYDVKM. With 5 bases clipped from V and 6 bases from J, the junction kept 16 bases outside the gene matches. The CDR3 contains 16 residues. CDR3 sequence: CASSPTGTATAGEQYF. Here the CDR3 DNA reads TGTGCCAGCAGTCCGACTGGGACAGCCACTGCTGGCGAGCAGTACTTC.

The J gene is TRBJ2-3, the V gene TRBV5-1; 9 bases are shared with TRBD1. The germline CDR1 and CDR2 sequences are SGHRS and YFSETQ. The CDR3 is 15 amino acids. V shed 4 bases and J 3 bases; nucleotides not matched to a gene: 6. This chain's CDR3 is CASSQGQGGTDTQYF. The CDR3 DNA is TGCGCCAGCAGCCAGGGACAGGGAGGAACAGATACGCAGTATTTT.

J is TRBJ2-7 and V is TRBV7-2, with TRBD2 identical over 7 bases. With V trimmed by 4 bases and J by 2 bases, 8 bases remained unmatched. This CDR3 is built from 15 residues. Germline V gives CDR1 SGHTA, CDR2 FQGNSA. CDR3 sequence reads: CASSSWASGPYEQYF. DNA of the CDR3: TGTGCCAGCAGCTCATGGGCTAGCGGACCCTACGAGCAGTACTTC.

The rearrangement uses TRBV5-1 and TRBJ2-3; D possibly corresponds to TRBD2 (6 bases). Per germline, CDR1 SGHRS and CDR2 YFSETQ. The V and J ends lost 0 bases and 2 bases respectively, with 16 bases between them. This CDR3 contains 17 residues. Written as DNA, the CDR3 is TGCGCCAGCAGCTTGGGGGCTCGTCTGCGGGACACAGATACGCAGTATTTT. This translates into CASSLGARLRDTDTQYF.

This clone was seen more than once but under ten times. The chain joins TRBV9 to TRBJ2-1; TRBD2 matches at 10 bases. Looked up from germline, CDR1 is SGDLS and CDR2 is YYNGEE. J lost 7 bases, V lost 4 bases, and 11 bases had no gene match. The CDR3 sequence is 16 residues long. The CDR3 bases are TGTGCCAGCAGCTCAAGGACTAGCGGAATCGCTAATGAGCAGTTCTTC. This codes for CASSSRTSGIANEQFF.